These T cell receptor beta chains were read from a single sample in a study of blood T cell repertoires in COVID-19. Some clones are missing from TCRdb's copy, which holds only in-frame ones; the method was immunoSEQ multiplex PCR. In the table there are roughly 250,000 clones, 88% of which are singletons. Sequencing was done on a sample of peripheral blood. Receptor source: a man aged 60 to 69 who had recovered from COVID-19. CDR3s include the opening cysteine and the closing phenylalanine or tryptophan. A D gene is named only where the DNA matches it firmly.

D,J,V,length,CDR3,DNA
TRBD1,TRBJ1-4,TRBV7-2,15,CASKEQGLVGEKLFF,TGTGCCAGCAAGGAACAGGGGCTAGTTGGAGAAAAACTGTTTTTT
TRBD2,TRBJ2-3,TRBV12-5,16,CASGLVLAGTTDTQYF,TGTGCTAGTGGTTTGGTACTAGCGGGGACCACAGATACGCAGTATTTT
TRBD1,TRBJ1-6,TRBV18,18,CASSPLSGPTGGNSPLHF,TGTGCCAGCTCACCCCTCTCGGGCCCGACAGGGGGGAATTCACCCCTCCACTTT
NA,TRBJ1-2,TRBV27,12,CASRKGRTGYTF,TGTGCCAGCCGTAAGGGGCGAACTGGCTACACCTTC
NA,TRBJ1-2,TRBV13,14,CASSGLGGNYGYTF,TGTGCCAGCAGCGGCCTAGGGGGAAACTATGGCTACACCTTC
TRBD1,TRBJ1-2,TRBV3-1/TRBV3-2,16,CASSQDPSGGWYGYTF,TGTGCCAGCAGCCAAGACCCGTCAGGGGGCTGGTATGGCTACACCTTC
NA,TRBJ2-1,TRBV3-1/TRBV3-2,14,CASSQDRAPSRQFF,TGTGCCAGCAGCCAAGATAGGGCGCCTAGCAGGCAGTTCTTC
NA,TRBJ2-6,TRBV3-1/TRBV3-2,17,CASSPWTPGSGANVLTF,TGTGCCAGCAGCCCGTGGACTCCCGGCTCTGGGGCCAACGTCCTGACTTTC
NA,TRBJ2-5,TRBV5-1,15,CASSGGSTYQETQYF,TGCGCCAGCAGCGGAGGGAGCACGTACCAAGAGACCCAGTACTTC
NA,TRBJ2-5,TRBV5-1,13,CASSGTGKETQYF,TGCGCCAGCAGCGGAACAGGGAAAGAGACCCAGTACTTC
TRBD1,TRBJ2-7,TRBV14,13,CASSRQGRGEQYF,TGTGCCAGCAGCCGACAGGGGCGAGGCGAGCAGTACTTC
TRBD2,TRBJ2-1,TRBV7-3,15,CASSSGLAGHNEQFF,TGTGCCAGCAGCTCCGGACTAGCGGGGCACAATGAGCAGTTCTTC
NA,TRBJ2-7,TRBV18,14,CASSQDLSAYEQYF,TGTGCCAGCTCCCAGGACCTTAGCGCCTACGAGCAGTACTTC